One T cell receptor (beta chain) is described in this entry. Coverage ceases 3 residues before the CDR3 finishes, and the germline J gene fills in the end. Thawed PBMCs were FACS-sorted into unstimulated CD4+CD25+CD127- regulatory T cells, CD4+CD25- non-regulatory cells, CD4 and CD8 cells. Repertoires were generated with immunoSEQ multiplex PCR, while TCRdb's copy carries only in-frame clones and drops some. The data show approximately 52,000 clones, and the top ten clones hold around 0.8%. The CDR3 contains 15 residues. Germline lookup yields CDR1 SEHNR and CDR2 FQNEAQ (reference sequence). Trimming took 4 bases from V and 5 from J; bases not matched to a gene: 9. This sample is part of a study of Tregs in tolerant kidney transplant recipients.

The source was CD4+ T cells from blood, collected before the transplant. This TCR came from a human donor who received a combined kidney and bone marrow transplant. The rearrangement uses TRBV7-9 and TRBJ2-7; 9 nucleotides agree with TRBD1. The CDR3 loop is CASSWGTGFNNEQYF. The covered CDR3 bases are TGTGCCAGCAGCTGGGGGACAGGGTTTAACAACGAG.